The 12 T cell receptor beta chains below were found in one sample sequenced in a study of T-cell reconstitution after alpha-beta-depleted transplantation in children. Preparation of the TCRbeta library was carried out with unique molecular identifiers. Each CDR3 protein is one row after TCRdb ran MiXCR on the PCR reads. The sample includes 250,000 to 350,000 distinct CDR3 sequences, 9.9% seen only once; the top ten take over 9.5%. Sequencing was performed on PBMCs from the stem cell graft donor, taken from the stem cell graft. The receptors here all came from a human donor who donated a stem cell graft to a child with SCID.

Only a few counts were recorded for this clonotype. The rearrangement joins TRBV29-1 to TRBJ2-1; 9 bases are a match to TRBD1. The CDR3 spans 13 residues. Germline V gives CDR1 SQVTM, CDR2 ANQGSEA. V shed 4 bases and J 15 bases; nucleotides not matched to a gene: 13. The CDR3 DNA follows: TGCAGCGTTGGTCGGGTTTTGACAGGGGGATTGTTCTTC. Translation: CSVGRVLTGGLFF.

A few counts support this clonotype. The chain recombines TRBV12-3 or TRBV12-4 with TRBJ2-1, with TRBD2 matching 9 bases. The trim removed 8 bases at V and 12 bases at J, leaving 8 bases unmatched. The CDR3 runs to 12 residues. CDR3 amino acids: CASRAGGPRQFF. The CDR3 region has the DNA TGTGCCAGCCGGGCGGGGGGGCCTCGGCAGTTCTTC.

In its sample, this clonotype was seen a few times. The gene calls are TRBV18 and TRBJ1-5, with D uncertain. The CDR3 is 16 amino acids. Looked up from germline, CDR1 is KGHSH and CDR2 is LQKENI. Deletions cut 8 bases from V and 2 bases from J, with 19 bases between. The CDR3 DNA follows: TGTGCCAGCGCCAGCTTTGAGGTCGAAGGCAATCAGCCCCAGCATTTT. The encoded protein is CASASFEVEGNQPQHF.

This clonotype showed up just a few times. V gene TRBV29-1 combines with J gene TRBJ2-7; 7 bases map to TRBD1. CDR1 is SQVTM, CDR2 ANQGSEA, per germline. The CDR3 runs to 11 residues. The V gene end was trimmed by 8 bases and the J gene end by 6 bases; junction bases not matched to a gene: 7. The CDR3 loop reads CSTGQDSEQYF. CDR3 sequence (DNA): TGCAGCACCGGACAGGACAGCGAGCAGTACTTC.

This clonotype was detected a few times. J is TRBJ2-4 and V is TRBV6-1; maybe TRBD2 (6 bases). The CDR3 has 13 amino acids. V was shortened by 10 bases and J by 6 bases, with 16 bases between the two germline ends. CDR1 and CDR2 from the germline V gene are MNHNS and SASEGT. The CDR3 sequence is CATATGGTNIQYF. As DNA, the CDR3 is TGTGCCACGGCTACAGGCGGGACAAACATTCAGTACTTC.

This clonotype was recorded a few times. The chain is built from TRBV9 and TRBJ2-7, with D tentatively TRBD2 (5 bases). This CDR3 region has 14 residues. Per germline, CDR1 SGDLS and CDR2 YYNGEE. The V gene lost 3 bases and the J gene lost 3 bases, with 13 bases spanning the gap. In DNA form, the CDR3 reads TGTGCCAGCAGCGAGGGTGACTATCACTACGAGCAGTACTTC. This encodes CASSEGDYHYEQYF. Full variable domain (missing parts from reference TRBV9 and TRBJ2-7): DSGVTQTPKHLITATGQRVTLRCSPRSGDLSVYWYQQSLDQGLQFLIQYYNGEERAKGNILERFSAQQFPDLHSELNLSSLELGDSALYFCASSEGDYHYEQYFGPGTRLTVT.

This clonotype was detected ten times or more. The rearrangement uses TRBV2 and TRBJ2-3, with TRBD2 identical over 15 bases. The CDR3 is 16 amino acids. Germline V gene data show CDR1 as SNHLY and CDR2 as FYNNEI. The V segment lost 7 bases and the J segment 7 bases; nucleotides outside the gene matches: 9. The CDR3 is CASIPRTSGGVNTQYF. As DNA, the CDR3 is TGTGCCAGCATCCCTAGGACTAGCGGGGGGGTAAATACGCAGTATTTT.

This clonotype was detected a few times. The rearrangement joins TRBV5-6 to TRBJ2-7; 8 bases match TRBD2. After removal of 0 bases from V and 6 bases from J, the junction contained 5 bases not matched to a gene. The germline gives CDR1 SGHDT, CDR2 YYEEEE. The CDR3 consists of 14 residues. The CDR3 nucleotides are TGTGCCAGCAGCTTGGACGGCGGGGGGTCCGAGCAGTACTTC. The encoded protein is CASSLDGGGSEQYF. Together with reference TRBV5-6 and TRBJ2-7, the CDR3 gives the full variable domain: DAGVTQSPTHLIKTRGQQVTLRCSPKSGHDTVSWYQQALGQGPQFIFQYYEEEERQRGNFPDRFSGHQFPNYSSELNVNALLLGDSALYLCASSLDGGGSEQYFGPGTRLTVT.

This clonotype was picked up a small number of times. The chain joins TRBV3-1 to TRBJ2-2, with D maybe TRBD2 (5 bases). Deletions cut 2 bases from V and 1 base from J, with 11 bases between. Germline CDR1 is LGHDT and CDR2 is YNNKEL (reference sequence). CDR3 size: 16 residues. The CDR3 protein is CASSQLDGMNTGELFF. Here the CDR3 DNA reads TGTGCCAGCAGCCAACTGGACGGGATGAACACCGGGGAGCTGTTTTTT.

This clonotype was counted a few times. The V gene is TRBV18, the J gene TRBJ2-2, with 7 bases identical to TRBD1. V lost 2 bases and J lost 3; bases outside the gene matches: 3. Germline V lookup: CDR1 KGHSH, CDR2 LQKENI. The CDR3 sequence is 15 residues long. CDR3 in amino acids: CASSPYTGDTGELFF. The CDR3, as DNA: TGTGCCAGCTCACCATACACAGGGGACACCGGGGAGCTGTTTTTT. The full variable domain, completed using reference TRBV18 and TRBJ2-2, is NAGVMQNPRHLVRRRGQEARLRCSPMKGHSHVYWYRQLPEEGLKFMVYLQKENIIDESGMPKERFSAEFPKEGPSILRIQQVVRGDSAAYFCASSPYTGDTGELFFGEGSRLTVL.

This clonotype showed up many times. The chain uses TRBV5-1 and TRBJ2-1, with D tentatively TRBD2 (6 bases). Between the trimmed V and J ends, which lost 0 bases and 5 bases, there was a span of 9 bases. Germline V gene data show CDR1 as SGHRS and CDR2 as YFSETQ. This CDR3 has 14 amino acids. The CDR3 reads CASSLGTTNNEQFF. The DNA of the CDR3 is TGCGCCAGCAGCTTGGGGACTACCAACAATGAGCAGTTCTTC.

At least ten counts were recorded for this clonotype. This sequence joins TRBV20-1 and TRBJ1-6; D not certain. V was clipped by 5 bases and J by 0 bases, with 8 bases between them. The CDR3 is made up of 14 amino acids. The germline V gene encodes CDR1 DFQATT and CDR2 SNEGSKA (reference sequence). The CDR3 coding sequence is TGCAGTGCTCCGGACGGCTCCTATAATTCACCCCTCCACTTT. It is translated as CSAPDGSYNSPLHF.